The 25 T cell receptor beta chains given below trace back to one sample, sequenced in a study of CD8+ T cells in alopecia areata. TCR sequencing used cDNA made by reverse transcription of extracted RNA. Assay: immunoSEQ multiplex PCR; the TCRdb copy retains only in-frame clones and omits some. Of 120,000 to 150,000 clones listed, less than 65% are singletons. The sequenced sample was CD8+ T cells sorted from blood. The receptors were sampled from a human donor in good health.

This clone was seen a few times. The chain has TRBV19 and TRBJ1-1; D gene ambiguous. Trimming removed 3 bases from V and 8 bases from J, with 13 bases in between. Germline V gives CDR1 LNHDA, CDR2 SQIVND (reference sequence). CDR3 length equals 13 residues. In nucleotides, the CDR3 is TGTGCCAGTAGTATTTTGTCCCAAACCGAAGCTTTCTTT. Protein sequence: CASSILSQTEAFF.

V gene TRBV7-9 combines with J gene TRBJ2-1; D is unresolved. Germline values: CDR1 SEHNR, CDR2 FQNEAQ (reference sequence). Trimming took 0 bases from V and 6 from J, leaving 6 bases between them. The CDR3 consists of 13 residues. CDR3 sequence: CASSLAVGNEQFF. CDR3 in DNA: TGTGCCAGCAGCTTAGCGGTCGGCAATGAGCAGTTCTTC. The complete variable domain, with remaining parts taken from reference TRBV7-9 and TRBJ2-1, reads DTGVSQNPRHKITKRGQNVTFRCDPISEHNRLYWYRQTLGQGPEFLTYFQNEAQLEKSRLLSDRFSAERPKGSFSTLEIQRTEQGDSAMYLCASSLAVGNEQFFGPGTRLTVL.

This clone has more than one count but fewer than ten. This chain links TRBV28 with TRBJ2-1, with D possibly TRBD1 on 6 matching bases. Trimming removed 5 bases from V and 12 bases from J, with 14 bases in between. The CDR3 totals 12 residues. The germline gives CDR1 MDHEN, CDR2 SYDVKM. The CDR3 DNA reads as TGTGCCAGCAGTCCCTCCCAGGGGTTGCAGTTCTTC. This sequence encodes CASSPSQGLQFF.

This clone was recorded a few times. This chain uses TRBV7-8 with TRBJ2-2; the match to TRBD2 covers 12 bases. The CDR3 sequence is 15 residues long. Germline V gene sequence: CDR1 SGHVS, CDR2 FQNEAQ. The junction had 0 bases not matched to a gene; V was cut back by 1 base and J by 6 bases. In DNA form, the CDR3 reads TGTGCCAGCAGCTTAGGACTAGCGGGGGCCGGGGAGCTGTTTTTT. Translation: CASSLGLAGAGELFF.

V usage is TRBV2 and J usage is TRBJ2-1; D gene unclear. The CDR3 extends over 13 amino acids. The V end was cut by 6 bases, the J end by 9 bases, with 15 bases between. Looked up from germline, CDR1 is SNHLY and CDR2 is FYNNEI. The CDR3 loop is CASSNLQAREQFF. As DNA, the CDR3 is TGTGCCAGCAGCAATCTCCAAGCGCGTGAGCAGTTCTTC.

The CDR3 region is CASSFGSSYNEQFF. The CDR3 bases are TGTGCCAGCAGCTTCGGGAGCTCCTACAATGAGCAGTTCTTC. The genes are TRBV7-9 and TRBJ2-1; TRBD2 is a possible D gene (6 bases). Trimming shortened V by 3 bases and J by 0 bases, and 6 bases separated the two germline ends. The CDR3 runs 14 residues. Per germline, CDR1 SEHNR and CDR2 FQNEAQ (reference sequence).

CDR3 in amino acids: CASSFTGGNQPQHF. In DNA form, the CDR3 reads TGTGCCAGCAGCTTTACAGGGGGCAATCAGCCCCAGCATTTT. This sequence joins TRBV7-9 and TRBJ1-5; 7 bases match TRBD1. Germline CDR1 SEHNR, CDR2 FQNEAQ (reference sequence). V lost 3 bases, J lost 2 bases, and 1 base stayed unmatched. CDR3 length: 14 amino acids.

This clone turned up a few times. V usage is TRBV11-2 and J usage is TRBJ2-7; D remains ambiguous. The CDR3 covers 14 residues. Germline V gene lookup returns CDR1 SGHAT and CDR2 FQNNGV. The germline V and J ends were trimmed by 3 bases and 0 bases, with 9 bases remaining between them. The CDR3 protein is CASSFPDGSYEQYF. The CDR3 nucleotides read TGTGCCAGCAGCTTCCCCGACGGCTCCTACGAGCAGTACTTC.

V gene TRBV27 combines with J gene TRBJ2-3, with D perhaps matching TRBD2 (6 bases). The CDR3 is 16 amino acids. In germline, CDR1 is MNHEY, CDR2 SMNVEV (reference sequence). The germline V and J ends were trimmed by 5 bases and 4 bases, with 19 bases remaining between them. CDR3 amino acids: CASSPPRPGGADTQYF. The CDR3 DNA follows: TGTGCCAGCAGTCCTCCGAGGCCCGGCGGGGCAGATACGCAGTATTTT.

This clone is a singleton in its sample. The rearrangement uses TRBV25-1 and TRBJ1-5, with D hard to call. The CDR3 consists of 13 residues. V was trimmed by 5 bases and J by 4 bases, leaving 9 bases between them. Germline values: CDR1 MGHDK, CDR2 SYGVNS. CDR3 amino acids: CASSNYGNQPQHF. As DNA, the CDR3 is TGTGCCAGCAGTAATTATGGGAATCAGCCCCAGCATTTT.

The chain recombines TRBV7-8 with TRBJ2-6; D is ambiguous. This CDR3 contains 16 residues. The V gene lost 2 bases and the J gene lost 0 bases, with 8 bases spanning the gap. Per germline, CDR1 SGHVS and CDR2 FQNEAQ. CDR3 in DNA: TGTGCCAGCAGCTTAAGATCGAGCTCTGGGGCCAACGTCCTGACTTTC. Its translation is CASSLRSSSGANVLTF.

The rearrangement joins TRBV6-4 to TRBJ1-2; D uncertain. The CDR3 is made up of 14 amino acids. Germline assignment: CDR1 MRHNA and CDR2 SNTAGT. V gave up 5 bases and J gave up 7 bases, with 17 bases separating them. For the CDR3, the DNA is TGTGCCAGCAGTCCCACAGTCTGGGCTTTTGGCTACACCTTC. Translated: CASSPTVWAFGYTF.

The V call is TRBV28, the J call TRBJ2-6; D is unclear. The CDR3 loop spans 13 amino acids. Trimming shortened V by 2 bases and J by 4 bases, and 3 bases separated the two germline ends. Germline assignment: CDR1 MDHEN and CDR2 SYDVKM. In DNA, the CDR3 is TGTGCCAGCAGTTTAGTAGGGGCCAACGTCCTGACTTTC. Its translation: CASSLVGANVLTF.

The chain joins TRBV4-1 to TRBJ2-2, with 10 bases that match TRBD2. Per the germline V gene, CDR1 is MGHRA and CDR2 is YSYEKL. This CDR3 has 15 residues. With V trimmed by 4 bases and J by 4 bases, 3 bases remained unmatched. The CDR3 loop is CASSPSGSPTGELFF. The CDR3 region has the DNA TGCGCCAGCAGCCCTAGCGGGAGCCCCACCGGGGAGCTGTTTTTT.

A remark on this clone: Different DNA sequences within this sample yield the same CDR3. The chain has TRBV27 and TRBJ1-1; D uncertain. CDR1 is MNHEY, CDR2 SMNVEV, per germline (reference sequence). Deletions cut 2 bases from V and 1 base from J, with 5 bases between. The CDR3 has 13 amino acids. Written as DNA, the CDR3 is TGTGCCAGCAGTTTAGGAGCGAACACTGAAGCTTTCTTT. Its translation is CASSLGANTEAFF.

This chain joins TRBV4-2 and TRBJ2-7; D is possibly TRBD1 or TRBD2 (5 bases each). V gave up 0 bases and J gave up 4 bases, with 16 bases separating them. CDR1 and CDR2 from the germline V gene are LGHNA and YNFKEQ. The CDR3 length is 16 residues. The CDR3 is CASSQDPGTAGYEQYF. The CDR3 bases are TGTGCCAGCAGCCAAGACCCCGGGACCGCGGGTTACGAGCAGTACTTC.

The chain has TRBV23-1 and TRBJ2-1, with 9 bases identical to TRBD2. TRBV23-1 is treated as an ORF (open reading frame) with a function not yet certain. The CDR3 loop spans 16 amino acids. Germline trimming cut 1 base from V and 2 bases from J; bases unmatched to any gene: 3. Here the CDR3 reads CASSQWPSGTYNEQFF. Here the CDR3 DNA reads TGCGCCAGCAGTCAATGGCCTAGCGGGACCTACAATGAGCAGTTCTTC.

This clone was recorded a few times. The V and J genes are TRBV28 and TRBJ2-1; no firm D call. The V end was cut by 6 bases, the J end by 3 bases, with 0 bases between. CDR3 size: 10 residues. Germline V gene data show CDR1 as MDHEN and CDR2 as SYDVKM. Here the CDR3 DNA reads TGTGCCAGCAGCTACAATGAGCAGTTCTTC. Residues: CASSYNEQFF.

In this sample, this clone turned up a few times. The J gene is TRBJ2-1, the V gene TRBV19; TRBD1 aligns across 10 bases. CDR1 is LNHDA and CDR2 is SQIVND in the germline V gene (reference sequence). V shed 5 bases, J shed 6 bases, and the junction held 13 bases outside the gene matches. The length of the CDR3 is 17 residues. The DNA for the CDR3 is TGTGCCAGTAGTGCGTTCGGGGGACAGGGGACCTTCAATGAGCAGTTCTTC. Translating gives CASSAFGGQGTFNEQFF.

The gene calls are TRBV13 and TRBJ2-6; TRBD1 matches at 10 bases. V lost 4 bases and J lost 2; bases outside the gene matches: 2. Germline-derived CDR1 and CDR2 are PRHDT and FYEKMQ (reference sequence). This CDR3 is 16 amino acids long. The CDR3 region is CASSSGTGAGANVLTF. The CDR3 DNA sequence: TGTGCCAGCAGCTCCGGGACAGGGGCTGGGGCCAACGTCCTGACTTTC.

The V and J genes are TRBV27 and TRBJ2-2, with 7 bases aligning to TRBD2. The CDR3 loop spans 14 amino acids. Trimming took 7 bases from V and 7 from J; bases not matched to a gene: 9. Germline V CDR1 and CDR2: MNHEY, SMNVEV (reference sequence). The CDR3 bases are TGTGCCAGCATTGGGGGAGGGGCGGTCGGGGAGCTGTTTTTT. Translation gives CASIGGGAVGELFF.

This chain uses TRBV2 with TRBJ2-1; 8 bases are a match to TRBD2. Germline V gene sequence: CDR1 SNHLY, CDR2 FYNNEI. V lost 3 bases and J lost 1; bases outside the gene matches: 8. The CDR3 totals 17 residues. The CDR3 sequence: CASSDWLGTSSYNEQFF. The CDR3 nucleotides are TGTGCCAGCAGTGATTGGTTGGGGACTAGTTCCTACAATGAGCAGTTCTTC. The variable domain in full, with the rest retrieved from reference TRBV2 and TRBJ2-1, is EPEVTQTPSHQVTQMGQEVILRCVPISNHLYFYWYRQILGQKVEFLVSFYNNEISEKSEIFDDQFSVERPDGSNFTLKIRSTKLEDSAMYFCASSDWLGTSSYNEQFFGPGTRLTVL.

This clone has only a few counts. V is TRBV6-6 and J is TRBJ2-7; D remains ambiguous. Deletions cut 2 bases from V and 0 bases from J, with 5 bases between. The V gene's germline CDR1 is MNHNY and CDR2 SVGAGI (reference sequence). The CDR3 loop spans 13 amino acids. For the CDR3, the DNA is TGTGCCAGCAGTTACGCCAGCTCCTACGAGCAGTACTTC. Its protein is CASSYASSYEQYF.

This clone was counted only a few times. This chain uses TRBV29-1 with TRBJ2-7; D is perhaps TRBD1 or TRBD2 (5 bases each). Between the trimmed V and J ends, which lost 6 bases and 2 bases, there was a span of 20 bases. Germline lookup yields CDR1 SQVTM and CDR2 ANQGSEA. CDR3 size: 15 residues. The CDR3 spells CSVTSTSGRAYEQYF. CDR3 in DNA: TGCAGCGTCACTTCGACATCGGGACGTGCCTACGAGCAGTACTTC.

V is TRBV2 and J is TRBJ2-7; 7 nucleotides agree with TRBD1. Germline lookup yields CDR1 SNHLY and CDR2 FYNNEI. CDR3 size: 18 residues. J lost 6 bases, V lost 0 bases, and 17 bases had no gene match. The DNA of the CDR3 is TGTGCCAGCAGTGAAGCCTTTCCGGGACAGTATACAACCGGCGAGCAGTACTTC. Its translation: CASSEAFPGQYTTGEQYF. The full variable domain, rest sourced from reference TRBV2 and TRBJ2-7, is EPEVTQTPSHQVTQMGQEVILRCVPISNHLYFYWYRQILGQKVEFLVSFYNNEISEKSEIFDDQFSVERPDGSNFTLKIRSTKLEDSAMYFCASSEAFPGQYTTGEQYFGPGTRLTVT.